The 3 T cell receptor beta chains in this list originate from one sample, sequenced in a study of T-cell memory formation after mild COVID-19. TCRdb reanalysed the 5' RACE reads using MiXCR and keeps one entry per CDR3 protein. The data contain some 210,000 distinct CDR3 sequences, approximately 16% of them singletons. The source material was PBMCs or a T cell subset sorted from them (not recorded which). The receptors stem from an adult woman who had mild COVID-19 (a few samples of this study predate the infection). Cell type and time point are not known.

This chain links TRBV20-1 with TRBJ1-2; D call uncertain. Trimming took off 4 bases at V and 7 bases at J, with 22 bases between the two ends. The CDR3 is 15 residues long. Germline V gene sequence: CDR1 DFQATT, CDR2 SNEGSKA (reference sequence). The CDR3, as DNA: TGCAGTGCTATCTCAACCAGACTCCAAGCGCGTGGCTACACCTTC. Amino acids: CSAISTRLQARGYTF.

The V gene is TRBV11-2, the J gene TRBJ1-4; TRBD1 is a possible D gene (5 bases). The CDR3 is 15 residues long. Germline CDR1 is SGHAT and CDR2 is FQNNGV. V was clipped by 5 bases and J by 0 bases, with 10 bases between them. This CDR3 reads CASSAGFPTNEKLFF. The CDR3, as DNA: TGTGCCAGCAGCGCAGGGTTTCCAACTAATGAAAAACTGTTTTTT.

The chain recombines TRBV7-2 with TRBJ2-7; no definite D call. Trimming removed 1 base at V and 3 bases at J, with 10 bases between. In germline, CDR1 is SGHTA, CDR2 FQGNSA. The CDR3 runs 14 residues. CDR3: CASSLGRRLYEQYF. The CDR3 coding sequence is TGTGCCAGCAGCTTAGGTAGACGGCTCTACGAGCAGTACTTC.